Listed below are T cell receptor beta chains from one sample, sequenced in a study of OX40 agonist ivuxolimab in advanced cancers. Generated by immunoSEQ multiplex PCR, the TCRdb table keeps only in-frame clones and is missing some. The sample gives approximately 84,000 clones, 86% of which show up once; roughly 2% is in the top ten. The source material was CD4+ or CD8+ T cells sorted from blood, sampled in a trial of the OX40 agonist ivuxolimab. Receptor source: an adult with an advanced solid tumor such as melanoma, head and neck, liver or kidney cancer. Both conserved end residues are part of each CDR3. D genes are given only for firm matches. Size is omitted from some rows. Given values are once, few, many or a class for expanded clones.

clone_size	cdr3_length	j_call	v_call	d_call	cdr3_nt	cdr3_aa
NA	17	TRBJ1-5	TRBV28	NA	TGTGCCAGCAGTTCCGGGGGCAGTTTTACAAGCAATCAGCCCCAGCATTTT	CASSSGGSFTSNQPQHF
NA	16	TRBJ2-2	TRBV5-4	NA	TGTGCCAGCAGACAGGGTGTCGGAGCGAACACCGGGGAGCTGTTTTTT	CASRQGVGANTGELFF
NA	13	TRBJ1-2	TRBV7-2	NA	TGTGCCAGCAGCAGCTCCCAGGGCATCGGCTACACCTTC	CASSSSQGIGYTF
NA	16	TRBJ1-4	TRBV27	NA	TGTGCCAGCAGTTCCCCGGGAGACCCAACTAATGAAAAACTGTTTTTT	CASSSPGDPTNEKLFF
NA	16	TRBJ2-1	TRBV5-1	TRBD1	TGCGCCAGCAGCCCATTCCGACAGGGGGCTTACAATGAGCAGTTCTTC	CASSPFRQGAYNEQFF
NA	14	TRBJ1-2	TRBV7-2	NA	TGTGCCAGCAGCCGGGGACCGTCAGGCTATGGCTACACCTTC	CASSRGPSGYGYTF
NA	15	TRBJ2-1	TRBV7-3	NA	TGTGCCAGCAGCCCTATACCTACTTCCTACAATGAGCAGTTCTTC	CASSPIPTSYNEQFF
NA	14	TRBJ1-4	TRBV28	NA	TGTGCCAGCAGTTTTTCCGGGACAAGGGAAAAACTGTTTTTT	CASSFSGTREKLFF
NA	13	TRBJ2-6	TRBV18	NA	TGTGCCAGCTCCGAGACAGGTGCCAACGTCCTGACTTTC	CASSETGANVLTF
NA	13	TRBJ1-1	TRBV29-1	NA	TGCAGCCCGAGGAGGGAGATGAACACTGAAGCTTTCTTT	CSPRREMNTEAFF
NA	13	TRBJ2-3	TRBV27	NA	TGTGCCAGCAGTTTATCAAGCACAGATACGCAGTATTTT	CASSLSSTDTQYF
NA	12	TRBJ1-6	TRBV7-3	NA	TGTGCCAGCAGCCCCGGACGCGAGGGACTCCACTTT	CASSPGREGLHF
once	14	TRBJ2-4	TRBV13	NA	TGTGCCAGCAGCCAGACAGCTGCCAAAAACATTCAGTACTTC	CASSQTAAKNIQYF
NA	15	TRBJ2-6	TRBV7-2	NA	TGTGCCAGCAGCCGACTCACCTCTGGGGCCAACGTCCTGACTTTC	CASSRLTSGANVLTF
NA	15	TRBJ1-5	TRBV5-1	TRBD1	TGCGCCAGCAGCTTGGTGGCAGGGGGAAATCAGCCCCAGCATTTT	CASSLVAGGNQPQHF
NA	16	TRBJ1-2	TRBV7-9	NA	TGTGCCAGCAGCTCCGGGGGGGGAGATTCTAACTATGGCTACACCTTC	CASSSGGGDSNYGYTF
NA	17	TRBJ1-1	TRBV4-1	TRBD1	TGCGCCAGCAGGCCTGGTAGACCGGGACAGACGAACACTGAAGCTTTCTTT	CASRPGRPGQTNTEAFF
NA	14	TRBJ2-7	TRBV6-5	NA	TGTGCCAGCAGTCCCTACAGGACCCTTGGAGAGCAGTACTTC	CASSPYRTLGEQYF
NA	16	TRBJ2-3	TRBV5-1	NA	TGCGCCAGCAGCTTGGGGGGACAAGTCACCACAGATACGCAGTATTTT	CASSLGGQVTTDTQYF
NA	18	TRBJ1-3	TRBV19	NA	TGTGCCAGTAGTCATCTAAGGGCGGCAGGGGCGGAAGGAAACACCATATATTTT	CASSHLRAAGAEGNTIYF
NA	13	TRBJ1-1	TRBV18	NA	TGTGCCAGCTCACCAGGGTTGAACACTGAAGCTTTCTTT	CASSPGLNTEAFF
NA	15	TRBJ2-7	TRBV7-7	TRBD1	TGTGCCAGCAGCTTAGGCCCCGACAGGGACTACGAGCAGTACTTC	CASSLGPDRDYEQYF
NA	14	TRBJ2-7	TRBV10-3	TRBD1	TGTGCCATCAGACCGGGACAGGGGGCCGACGAGCAGTACTTC	CAIRPGQGADEQYF
NA	16	TRBJ2-3	TRBV28	TRBD2	TGTGCCAGCAGTTTCCTTACTAGCGGGGGCACAGATACGCAGTATTTT	CASSFLTSGGTDTQYF
few	15	TRBJ2-7	TRBV9	TRBD2	TGTGCCAGCAGCGTAGGCCCCGGGGGGACCTACGAGCAGTACTTC	CASSVGPGGTYEQYF
NA	13	TRBJ2-7	TRBV2	TRBD2	TGTGCCAGCGGACTAGCGGGGGGCTACGAGCAGTACTTC	CASGLAGGYEQYF
NA	13	TRBJ2-5	TRBV7-2	NA	TGTGCCAGCAGCTTAGCGTACCAAGAGACCCAGTACTTC	CASSLAYQETQYF
NA	11	TRBJ2-7	TRBV6-1	NA	TGTGCCAGCGCCTCCTATGGGGAGCAGTACTTC	CASASYGEQYF
NA	11	TRBJ1-1	TRBV20-1	NA	TGCAGTGCTAGGTTGGGGTTTGAAGCTTTCTTT	CSARLGFEAFF
NA	14	TRBJ1-1	TRBV27	TRBD1	TGTGCCAGCAGTTCCAGGGGGCTGGGCACTGAAGCTTTCTTT	CASSSRGLGTEAFF
NA	13	TRBJ1-5	TRBV30	NA	TGTGCCTGGAGTGTACGGTACAATCAGCCCCAGCATTTT	CAWSVRYNQPQHF
NA	13	TRBJ1-2	TRBV29-1	NA	TGCAGCGTCCGCACCGGGGGGGACTATGGCTACACCTTC	CSVRTGGDYGYTF
NA	17	TRBJ2-3	TRBV28	NA	TGTGCCAGCAGCCCCCAAGGGGGGCTAGGTAACACAGATACGCAGTATTTT	CASSPQGGLGNTDTQYF